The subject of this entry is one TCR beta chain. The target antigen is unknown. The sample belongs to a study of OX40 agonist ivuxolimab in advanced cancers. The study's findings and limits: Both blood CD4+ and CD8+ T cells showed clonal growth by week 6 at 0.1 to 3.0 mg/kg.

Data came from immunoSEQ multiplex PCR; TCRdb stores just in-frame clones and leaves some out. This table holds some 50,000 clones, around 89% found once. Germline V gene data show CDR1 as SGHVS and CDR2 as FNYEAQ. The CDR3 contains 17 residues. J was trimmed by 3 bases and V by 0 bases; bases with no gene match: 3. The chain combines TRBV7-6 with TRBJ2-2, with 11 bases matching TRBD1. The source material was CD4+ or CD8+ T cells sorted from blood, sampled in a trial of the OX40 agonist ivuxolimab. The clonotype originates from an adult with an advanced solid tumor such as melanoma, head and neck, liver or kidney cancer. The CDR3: CASSLADRGRYTGELFF. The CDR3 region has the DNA TGTGCCAGCAGCTTAGCGGACAGGGGGCGGTACACCGGGGAGCTGTTTTTT.